This T cell receptor (beta chain) was captured by sequencing in a study of shared clonotypes between healthy human individuals. This table comes from immunoSEQ multiplex PCR, and its TCRdb copy is limited to in-frame clones, with some not included. The table includes under 2,500,000 clones, around 95% detected once. Germline values: CDR1 SGHRS, CDR2 YFSETQ. The CDR3 has 16 amino acids. Losses at the gene ends were 2 bases for V and 6 bases for J; bases not matched to a gene: 9. V usage is TRBV5-1 and J usage is TRBJ2-2, with 8 bases matching TRBD2. The sequencing sample was made of naive CD4+ T cells sorted from blood. Indicated subset: CD45RA+ positively selected. The receptor was derived from a man younger than 30 in good health. The CDR3 nucleotides are TGCGCCAGCAGCTTAACAACTAGCGGTTCATCCGGGGAGCTGTTTTTT. Protein: CASSLTTSGSSGELFF.